This T cell receptor (beta chain) was captured by sequencing in a study of blood T cell repertoires in COVID-19. Study-level background: The United States, Italy and Spain supplied acute and convalescent COVID-19 samples.

Trimming took off 6 bases at V and 5 bases at J, with 10 bases between the two ends. This CDR3 has 12 amino acids. Germline V gives CDR1 MDHEN, CDR2 SYDVKM. In the original workflow: Amplification of reference gene primers provided the estimated nucleated cell counts. TCRdb's table, derived via immunoSEQ multiplex PCR, lists solely in-frame clones and lacks some. V and J calls and clone size follow that table, whereas D and trimming were derived from the DNA. Found here are about 140,000 clones, 80% to 85% of them singletons; the top ten hold around 8%. The sequenced sample was peripheral blood. The TCR originated in a human donor in a cohort sampled during active COVID-19. This chain connects TRBV28 to TRBJ2-5; no clear D gene. CDR3 bases: TGTGCCAGCAGCGGGTCTCTGGAGACCCAGTACTTC. Its translation: CASSGSLETQYF.